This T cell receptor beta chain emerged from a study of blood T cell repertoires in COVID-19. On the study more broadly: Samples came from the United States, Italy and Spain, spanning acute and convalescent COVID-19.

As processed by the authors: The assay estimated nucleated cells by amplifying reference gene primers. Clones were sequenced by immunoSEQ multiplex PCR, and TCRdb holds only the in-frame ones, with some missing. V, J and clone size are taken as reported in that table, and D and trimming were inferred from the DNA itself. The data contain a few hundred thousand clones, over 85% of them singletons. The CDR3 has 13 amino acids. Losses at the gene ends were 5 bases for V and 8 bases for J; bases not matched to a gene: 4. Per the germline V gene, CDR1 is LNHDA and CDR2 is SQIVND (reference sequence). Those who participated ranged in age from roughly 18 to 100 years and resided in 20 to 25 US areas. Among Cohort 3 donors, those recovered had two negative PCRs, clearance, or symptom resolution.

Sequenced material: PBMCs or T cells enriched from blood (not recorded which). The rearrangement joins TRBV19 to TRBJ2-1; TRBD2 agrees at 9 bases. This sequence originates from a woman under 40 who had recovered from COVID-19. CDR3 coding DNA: TGTGCCAGTAGTCGAGCGGGGGGATATGAGCAGTTCTTC. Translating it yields CASSRAGGYEQFF.